This T cell receptor (beta chain) was identified in a study of blood T cells in healthy people across ages. Findings and caveats of the study: Comparison with aged donors showed that long-lived donors had more naive CD4+ cells and higher diversity.

The sample holds many counts of this clonotype. Its antigen is undetermined. The germline gives CDR1 MDHEN, CDR2 SYDVKM. This CDR3 comprises 15 residues. V was clipped by 3 bases and J by 8 bases, with 18 bases between them. Combining a sample-barcoded 5' primer with a J-beta primer mix, a second PCR ran for 7 to 11 cycles. Each cDNA molecule received a tag from a template-switch adaptor that had 12 random nucleotides. Per sample, CDR3-containing paired-end reads numbered at least 2.5 million. TCRdb used MiXCR to reprocess the 5' RACE reads, holding one entry per CDR3 protein. The data contain hundreds of thousands of distinct CDR3 sequences, 25% to 35% of them singletons.

Source material: blood. The chain is built from TRBV28 and TRBJ2-3; unclear D gene. The TCR comes from a woman older than 75 in good health. Here the CDR3 DNA reads TGTGCCAGCAGTTTCAAGGTACTAACGTACGGTACGCAGTATTTT. It yields the protein CASSFKVLTYGTQYF.